Presented here are 26 T cell receptor beta chains from one specimen sequenced in a study of T cell responses to AZD1222 COVID-19 vaccine (dated by TCRdb to about 2021). The time point label here, explained by the study, means: about 28 days (+/-7) after the second vaccine dose. The library was generated by the immunoSEQ multiplex PCR assay. TCRdb limited this immuneACCESS table to in-frame rearrangements with V and J called. A share of clones is missing; checked studies link under half to unresolved V genes, and the rest is unexplained. In all, the sample holds 150,000 to 200,000 clones, and under 95% of those were seen once. Around 0.98% of the sample lies in the top ten. The sample was peripheral blood, taken 28 days after the second AZD1222 dose. These receptors were taken from an adult who received the AZD1222 COVID-19 vaccine.

The V gene is TRBV7-9, the J gene TRBJ2-3; 12 nucleotides line up with TRBD1. This CDR3 is 14 amino acids long. J gave up 6 bases and V 6 bases, and 4 bases lay outside the gene matches. Germline V gene lookup returns CDR1 SEHNR and CDR2 FQNEAQ (reference sequence). DNA of the CDR3: TGTGCCAGCAGTCCGGGACAGGGGGCGGATACGCAGTATTTT. This sequence encodes CASSPGQGADTQYF. Full variable domain (rest looked up from reference TRBV7-9 and TRBJ2-3): DTGVSQNPRHKITKRGQNVTFRCDPISEHNRLYWYRQTLGQGPEFLTYFQNEAQLEKSRLLSDRFSAERPKGSFSTLEIQRTEQGDSAMYLCASSPGQGADTQYFGPGTRLTVL.

The chain uses TRBV5-6 and TRBJ1-1; maybe TRBD1 (5 bases). CDR1 is SGHDT and CDR2 is YYEEEE in the germline V gene. V lost 5 bases and J 6 bases, leaving 8 bases between the germline ends. This CDR3 has 11 residues. This CDR3 reads CASSRGAEAFF. As DNA, the CDR3 is TGTGCCAGCAGTCGGGGGGCTGAAGCTTTCTTT.

V and J are TRBV6-5 and TRBJ1-2; TRBD1 is a possible D gene (5 bases). Between the trimmed V and J ends, which lost 9 bases and 7 bases, there was a span of 12 bases. CDR3 length: 11 amino acids. Germline CDR1 is MNHEY and CDR2 is SVGAGI. DNA for the CDR3: TGTGCCAGGGAGGGACGGGGTGGCTACACCTTC. Translation: CAREGRGGYTF.

The DNA for the CDR3 is TGTGCCAGCAGCTCCCAAGCAGGGGGCCATACAGAGACCCAGTACTTC. Its protein is CASSSQAGGHTETQYF. The rearrangement joins TRBV5-4 to TRBJ2-5, with 8 bases lining up with TRBD1. Germline CDR1 and CDR2: SGHNT and YYREEE (reference sequence). The CDR3 is made up of 16 amino acids. Trimming cost V 3 bases and J 4 bases; bases outside gene matches: 11.

The J gene is TRBJ1-1, the V gene TRBV7-2; D is unresolved. The germline V gene encodes CDR1 SGHTA and CDR2 FQGNSA. Trimming removed 1 base from V and 0 bases from J, with 15 bases in between. The CDR3 runs to 17 residues. Here the CDR3 DNA reads TGTGCCAGCAGCTTAGGTCCCATAAAATCCATGAACACTGAAGCTTTCTTT. Translation: CASSLGPIKSMNTEAFF.

The CDR3: CASSQGAGCFQPQHF. CDR3 nucleotides: TGCGCCAGCAGCCAGGGAGCAGGGTGCTTCCAGCCCCAGCATTTT. V and J are TRBV23-1 and TRBJ1-5; tentative D call: TRBD1 (5 bases). TRBV23-1 is an ORF for which the function is uncertain. V lost 6 bases and J lost 7, with 19 bases in between. The CDR3 loop spans 15 amino acids.

This chain uses TRBV4-1 with TRBJ1-3; no clear D. Germline lookup yields CDR1 MGHRA and CDR2 YSYEKL. There are 18 residues in the CDR3. V lost 0 bases and J lost 0, with 15 bases in between. The CDR3 here is CASSQDLPTYRSGNTIYF. In DNA form, the CDR3 reads TGCGCCAGCAGCCAAGATCTTCCCACTTACCGCTCTGGAAACACCATATATTTT.

V is TRBV7-2 and J is TRBJ1-5; D perhaps matches TRBD1 (5 bases). The CDR3 consists of 12 residues. From germline, CDR1 is SGHTA and CDR2 FQGNSA. The V end lost 2 bases, the J end lost 8 bases, and 7 bases lay between the germline ends. The CDR3 protein is CASSLQGEPQHF. The CDR3 DNA reads as TGTGCCAGCAGCTTACAGGGTGAGCCCCAGCATTTT.

This chain uses TRBV10-3 with TRBJ2-7; 7 positions agree with TRBD2. CDR3 length equals 14 residues. The V gene end was trimmed by 6 bases and the J gene end by 3 bases; junction bases not matched to a gene: 8. Germline V lookup: CDR1 ENHRY, CDR2 SYGVKD. CDR3 coding DNA: TGTGCCATCAGCTACGGGACTACCCGCTACGAGCAGTACTTC. It encodes CAISYGTTRYEQYF.

This chain connects TRBV5-6 to TRBJ2-7; D not certain. With 0 bases removed from V and 7 bases from J, the gap between germline ends came to 11 bases. CDR3 length: 13 residues. In germline, CDR1 is SGHDT, CDR2 YYEEEE. The CDR3 nucleotides are TGTGCCAGCAGCTTGGGTGTCTTGGGAGAGCAGTACTTC. Protein product: CASSLGVLGEQYF.

The chain is built from TRBV6-5 and TRBJ2-2, with TRBD1 matching 7 bases. The CDR3 consists of 14 residues. The trim removed 2 bases at V and 6 bases at J, leaving 3 bases unmatched. CDR1 is MNHEY, CDR2 SVGAGI, per germline. The DNA for the CDR3 is TGTGCCAGCAGTTACAACAGGGGAGCCGGGGAGCTGTTTTTT. Translated: CASSYNRGAGELFF.

The chain carries TRBV29-1 and TRBJ2-3; 8 positions match TRBD1. This CDR3 contains 13 residues. Germline CDR1 reads SQVTM; CDR2 reads ANQGSEA. Trimming cost V 7 bases and J 6 bases; bases outside gene matches: 9. This chain's CDR3 is CSATGQGLDTQYF. CDR3 coding DNA: TGCAGCGCTACCGGACAGGGTTTGGATACGCAGTATTTT.

CDR3 sequence reads: CASSHPTGHEQFF. The CDR3 DNA sequence: TGCGCCAGCAGCCATCCGACAGGGCATGAGCAGTTCTTC. The chain is built from TRBV5-1 and TRBJ2-1, with 7 bases aligning to TRBD1. Per the germline V gene, CDR1 is SGHRS and CDR2 is YFSETQ. The CDR3 sequence is 13 residues long. The ends lost 4 bases at V and 8 bases at J; junction bases unmatched: 6.

V is TRBV11-2 and J is TRBJ1-1; possible D gene TRBD1, 5 bases. The CDR3 has 13 residues. The V gene's germline CDR1 is SGHAT and CDR2 FQNNGV. Trimming took 5 bases from V and 8 from J, leaving 15 bases between them. CDR3 sequence: CASSPIGEAEAFF. CDR3 in DNA: TGTGCCAGCAGCCCGATAGGGGAGGCCGAAGCTTTCTTT.

The rearrangement joins TRBV27 to TRBJ1-2; TRBD1 matches at 8 bases. CDR3 length: 17 residues. The germline gives CDR1 MNHEY, CDR2 SMNVEV (reference sequence). After removal of 5 bases from V and 0 bases from J, the junction contained 11 bases not matched to a gene. The CDR3 DNA is TGTGCCAGCAGTACCTCCCGGACAGGGCTAGCTAACTATGGCTACACCTTC. Amino acid sequence: CASSTSRTGLANYGYTF.

The chain joins TRBV27 to TRBJ1-6; D is uncertain. V gave up 3 bases and J gave up 7 bases, with 7 bases separating them. The CDR3 runs to 13 residues. Looked up from germline, CDR1 is MNHEY and CDR2 is SMNVEV (reference sequence). CDR3 coding DNA: TGTGCCAGCAGTTTCTTGGGCAATTCACCCCTCCACTTT. Residues: CASSFLGNSPLHF.

The gene calls are TRBV7-9 and TRBJ1-3; D is ambiguous. The CDR3 runs to 12 residues. Germline V gene sequence: CDR1 SEHNR, CDR2 FQNEAQ (reference sequence). Trimming left V 1 base short and J 8 bases short, with 6 bases between. CDR3 coding DNA: TGTGCCAGCAGCTTAGGGGGAGACACCATATATTTT. Its protein is CASSLGGDTIYF.

The CDR3: CASSYSNTNEQYF. CDR3 DNA sequence: TGTGCCAGCAGTTACTCAAACACCAACGAGCAGTACTTC. The chain couples TRBV6-5 to TRBJ2-7; D gene ambiguous. Per the germline V gene, CDR1 is MNHEY and CDR2 is SVGAGI. The CDR3 has 13 residues. V was clipped by 0 bases and J by 5 bases, with 8 bases between them.

V is TRBV3-1 (or the pseudogene TRBV3-2) and J is TRBJ2-7, with 8 bases aligning to TRBD1. With 2 bases clipped from V and 3 bases from J, the junction kept 6 bases outside the gene matches. Per germline, CDR1 LGHDT and CDR2 YNNKEL (reference sequence). CDR3 length equals 15 residues. CDR3 sequence reads: CASSQPGQGVYEQYF. The DNA for the CDR3 is TGTGCCAGCAGCCAACCTGGACAGGGAGTCTACGAGCAGTACTTC.

This chain uses TRBV7-3 with TRBJ2-1, with 7 bases fitting TRBD2. This CDR3 has 13 amino acids. Germline CDR1 is SGHTA and CDR2 is FQGTGA. With 3 bases clipped from V and 8 bases from J, the junction kept 4 bases outside the gene matches. The CDR3 sequence: CASSFSGRDEQFF. The CDR3 nucleotides read TGTGCCAGCAGCTTTTCGGGGAGGGATGAGCAGTTCTTC.

This clone was observed once. The rearrangement uses TRBV21-1 and TRBJ1-4. TRBV21-1 is assigned pseudogene status. The CDR3 has 16 amino acids. CDR3 coding DNA: TGTGCCAGCAGCAAAGTTAGGAGACTGGAGAATGAAAAACTGTTTTTT. This translates into CASSKVRRLENEKLFF.

The V gene is TRBV5-6, the J gene TRBJ1-1; 10 bases fit TRBD1. The CDR3 extends over 13 amino acids. Germline V gene lookup returns CDR1 SGHDT and CDR2 YYEEEE. The V and J ends lost 3 bases and 7 bases, in that order; junction bases with no gene match: 3. The CDR3 region is CASSWDRGLEAFF. The CDR3 DNA follows: TGTGCCAGCAGCTGGGACAGGGGCCTTGAAGCTTTCTTT.

This clone appeared once. The chain is built from TRBV3-1 (or the pseudogene TRBV3-2) and TRBJ2-5, with D perhaps TRBD2 (6 bases). This CDR3 has 15 residues. The V and J ends lost 4 bases and 4 bases respectively, with 16 bases between them. Germline V gene lookup returns CDR1 LGHDT and CDR2 YNNKEL (reference sequence). The CDR3 loop is CASSLHGEVGETQYF. In nucleotides, the CDR3 is TGTGCCAGCAGCCTCCATGGGGAGGTCGGAGAGACCCAGTACTTC.

This chain connects TRBV9 to TRBJ1-2; D gene uncertain. Trimming stripped 0 bases from V and 4 bases from J, with 7 bases between. The CDR3 is made up of 13 amino acids. CDR1 and CDR2 from the germline V gene are SGDLS and YYNGEE. CDR3 bases: TGTGCCAGCAGCGTAGGAGCGGGCTATGGCTACACCTTC. Encoded protein: CASSVGAGYGYTF.

V usage is TRBV7-2 and J usage is TRBJ1-2; TRBD1 aligns across 9 bases. Per germline, CDR1 SGHTA and CDR2 FQGNSA. This CDR3 comprises 14 residues. The junction had 3 bases not matched to a gene; V was cut back by 1 base and J by 6 bases. CDR3 sequence (DNA): TGTGCCAGCAGCTTAGGGACAGGGGCGGATGGCTACACCTTC. This gives the protein CASSLGTGADGYTF. Based on the CDR3 plus reference TRBV7-2 and TRBJ1-2, the full variable domain is GAGVSQSPSNKVTEKGKDVELRCDPISGHTALYWYRQSLGQGLEFLIYFQGNSAPDKSGLPSDRFSAERTGGSVSTLTIQRTQQEDSAVYLCASSLGTGADGYTFGSGTRLTVV.

The chain carries TRBV18 and TRBJ2-2; D not resolved. V lost 3 bases and J 7 bases, leaving 12 bases between the germline ends. CDR3 length: 14 residues. Per germline, CDR1 KGHSH and CDR2 LQKENI. CDR3 residues: CASSPRTKVGELFF. CDR3 nucleotides: TGTGCCAGCTCACCCCGGACGAAGGTCGGGGAGCTGTTTTTT.